A single sample gave rise to the 10 T cell receptor beta chains below, sequenced in a study of identifying expanded T cells in peripheral blood. Profiled with immunoSEQ multiplex PCR; TCRdb holds only in-frame clones, not every one. Of about 100,000 clones in the sample, around nine tenths are singletons; the top ten hold 5.5%. What was sequenced was blood. The receptors here all came from a person aged 18-70 years in good health.

The genes are TRBV29-1 and TRBJ2-2; D gene uncertain. The germline V gene has CDR1 SQVTM and CDR2 ANQGSEA. The CDR3 consists of 14 residues. With 4 bases removed from V and 0 bases from J, the gap between germline ends came to 9 bases. The CDR3 loop reads CSVAPTANTGELFF. CDR3 nucleotide sequence: TGCAGCGTTGCCCCAACGGCGAACACCGGGGAGCTGTTTTTT.

The chain carries TRBV2 and TRBJ1-5, with a tentative D call TRBD1 (6 bases). The V gene lost 6 bases and the J gene lost 7 bases, with 13 bases spanning the gap. Looked up from germline, CDR1 is SNHLY and CDR2 is FYNNEI. This CDR3 region has 13 residues. Here the CDR3 reads CASSNTGSQPQHF. The CDR3 DNA reads TGTGCCAGCAGCAACACAGGGAGCCAGCCCCAGCATTTT.

The chain recombines TRBV14 with TRBJ2-1, with D uncertain. V was shortened by 2 bases and J by 0 bases, with 8 bases between the two germline ends. Germline lookup yields CDR1 SGHDN and CDR2 FVKESK. This CDR3 is 15 amino acids long. The CDR3 region has the DNA TGTGCCAGCAGCCAATTCGATAGCTCCTACAATGAGCAGTTCTTC. Encoded protein: CASSQFDSSYNEQFF.

V is TRBV15 and J is TRBJ2-2; D uncertain. Per the germline V gene, CDR1 is LNHNV and CDR2 is YYDKDF (reference sequence). The CDR3 spans 16 residues. The V end lost 0 bases, the J end lost 0 bases, and 8 bases lay between the germline ends. CDR3 protein: CATSRDLVSNTGELFF. The DNA for the CDR3 is TGTGCCACCAGCAGAGATCTCGTATCGAACACCGGGGAGCTGTTTTTT.

The J gene is TRBJ2-7, the V gene TRBV10-3, with 11 bases matching TRBD2. Germline lookup yields CDR1 ENHRY and CDR2 SYGVKD. The junction had 5 bases not matched to a gene; V was cut back by 6 bases and J by 1 base. The CDR3 length is 15 residues. The CDR3 sequence is CAIRGTSGDSYEQYF. The DNA for the CDR3 is TGTGCCATCAGGGGGACTAGCGGTGATTCCTACGAGCAGTACTTC.

This clone was detected only once. CDR3 residues: CAISELVFMGYTF. Written as DNA, the CDR3 is TGTGCCATCAGTGAGTTAGTTTTTATGGGCTACACCTTC. The gene calls are TRBV10-3 and TRBJ1-2, with D unclear. V was cut by 1 base and J by 8 bases, with 11 bases left in between. The germline V gene encodes CDR1 ENHRY and CDR2 SYGVKD. The CDR3 extends over 13 amino acids.

In this sample, this clone turned up once. The chain links TRBV9 to TRBJ2-1; perhaps D is TRBD1 or TRBD2 (5 bases each). Per germline, CDR1 SGDLS and CDR2 YYNGEE. V gave up 0 bases and J gave up 5 bases, with 9 bases separating them. This CDR3 region has 14 residues. This CDR3 reads CASSVAGRNNEQFF. The CDR3 DNA reads as TGTGCCAGCAGCGTAGCGGGACGAAACAATGAGCAGTTCTTC.

The chain couples TRBV6-5 to TRBJ1-4; tentatively, D is TRBD1 (5 bases). The ends were cut back, 5 bases at V and 4 bases at J, with 8 bases in the middle. The CDR3 is made up of 13 amino acids. The V gene's germline CDR1 is MNHEY and CDR2 SVGAGI. This chain's CDR3 is CASSGGGNEKLFF. In DNA form, the CDR3 reads TGTGCCAGCAGTGGGGGTGGTAATGAAAAACTGTTTTTT.

This clone appeared once. V and J are TRBV6-6 and TRBJ2-3, with D tentatively TRBD1 or TRBD2 (6 bases each). Germline CDR1 reads MNHNY; CDR2 reads SVGAGI (reference sequence). The CDR3 has 14 residues. V dropped 7 bases and J dropped 1 base, with 12 bases sitting between them. CDR3 residues: CASNDRGGTDTQYF. The CDR3 nucleotides are TGTGCCAGCAATGATAGGGGGGGCACAGATACGCAGTATTTT.

This clone was detected once. This chain uses TRBV6-1 with TRBJ1-2; TRBD1 matches at 10 bases. Germline assignment: CDR1 MNHNS and CDR2 SASEGT. The CDR3 length is 13 residues. V lost 4 bases and J lost 4; bases outside the gene matches: 0. As DNA, the CDR3 is TGTGCCAGCAGTGGGACAGGGGGCTATGGCTACACCTTC. It specifies CASSGTGGYGYTF.